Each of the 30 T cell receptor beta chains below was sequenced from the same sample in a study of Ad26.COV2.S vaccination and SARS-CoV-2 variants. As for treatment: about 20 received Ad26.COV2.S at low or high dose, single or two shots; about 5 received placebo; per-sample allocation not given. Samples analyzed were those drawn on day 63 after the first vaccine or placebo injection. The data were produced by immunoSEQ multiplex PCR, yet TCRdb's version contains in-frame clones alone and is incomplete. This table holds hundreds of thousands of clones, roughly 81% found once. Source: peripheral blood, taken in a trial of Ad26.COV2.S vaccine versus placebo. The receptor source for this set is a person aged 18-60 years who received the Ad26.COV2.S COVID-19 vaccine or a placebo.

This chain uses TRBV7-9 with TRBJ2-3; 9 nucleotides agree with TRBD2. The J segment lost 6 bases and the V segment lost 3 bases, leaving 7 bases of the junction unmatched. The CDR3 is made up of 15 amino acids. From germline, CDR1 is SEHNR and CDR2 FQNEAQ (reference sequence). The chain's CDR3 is CASSFAGGRGDTQYF. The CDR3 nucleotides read TGTGCCAGCAGCTTCGCGGGGGGGCGCGGGGATACGCAGTATTTT.

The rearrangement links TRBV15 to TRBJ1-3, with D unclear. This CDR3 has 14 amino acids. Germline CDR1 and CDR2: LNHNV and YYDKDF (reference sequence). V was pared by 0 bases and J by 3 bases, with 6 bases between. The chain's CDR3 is CATSREISGNTIYF. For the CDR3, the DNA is TGTGCCACCAGCAGAGAAATAAGTGGAAACACCATATATTTT. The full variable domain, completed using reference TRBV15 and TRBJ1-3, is DAMVIQNPRYQVTQFGKPVTLSCSQTLNHNVMYWYQQKSSQAPKLLFHYYDKDFNNEADTPDNFQSRRPNTSFCFLDIRSPGLGDTAMYLCATSREISGNTIYFGEGSWLTVV.

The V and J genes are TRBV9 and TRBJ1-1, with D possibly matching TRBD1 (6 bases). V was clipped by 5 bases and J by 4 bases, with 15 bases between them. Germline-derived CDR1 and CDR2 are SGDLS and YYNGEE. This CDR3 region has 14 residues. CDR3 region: CASSHSGAGTEAFF. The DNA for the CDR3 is TGTGCCAGCAGTCATTCAGGGGCTGGCACTGAAGCTTTCTTT.

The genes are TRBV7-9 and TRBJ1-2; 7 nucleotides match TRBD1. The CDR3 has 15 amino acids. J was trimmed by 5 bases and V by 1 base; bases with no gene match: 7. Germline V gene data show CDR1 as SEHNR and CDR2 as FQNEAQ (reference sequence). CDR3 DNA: TGTGCCAGCAGCTTAGAGACCGGGACAGTTTATGGCTACACCTTC. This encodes CASSLETGTVYGYTF.

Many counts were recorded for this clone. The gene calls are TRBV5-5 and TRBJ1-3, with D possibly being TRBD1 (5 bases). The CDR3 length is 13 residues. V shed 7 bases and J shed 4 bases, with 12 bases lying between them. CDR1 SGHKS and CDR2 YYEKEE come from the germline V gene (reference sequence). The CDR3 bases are TGTGCCAGCTGGGGCCTACTAGGAAACACCATATATTTT. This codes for CASWGLLGNTIYF.

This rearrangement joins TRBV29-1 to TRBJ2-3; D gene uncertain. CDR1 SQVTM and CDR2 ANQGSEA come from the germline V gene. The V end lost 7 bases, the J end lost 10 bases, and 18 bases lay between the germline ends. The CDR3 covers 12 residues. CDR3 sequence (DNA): TGCAGCGGGTGCCACATATCCAGTCCGCAGTATTTT. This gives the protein CSGCHISSPQYF.

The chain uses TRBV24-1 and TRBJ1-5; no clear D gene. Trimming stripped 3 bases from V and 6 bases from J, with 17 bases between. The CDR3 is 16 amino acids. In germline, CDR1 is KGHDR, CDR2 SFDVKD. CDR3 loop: CATSDKGGSSGQPQHF. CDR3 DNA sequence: TGTGCCACCAGTGATAAAGGCGGGTCCTCGGGTCAGCCCCAGCATTTT.

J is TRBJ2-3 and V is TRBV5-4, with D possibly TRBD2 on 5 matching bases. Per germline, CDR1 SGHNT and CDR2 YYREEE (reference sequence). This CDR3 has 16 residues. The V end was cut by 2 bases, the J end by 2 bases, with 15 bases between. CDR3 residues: CASSFKLAGITDTQYF. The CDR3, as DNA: TGTGCCAGCAGCTTTAAACTCGCGGGTATCACAGATACGCAGTATTTT.

As DNA, the CDR3 is TGTGCCAGCAGTGAAAGGGCGGGGGAAGACAATGAGCAGTTCTTC. Protein product: CASSERAGEDNEQFF. The rearrangement joins TRBV25-1 to TRBJ2-1; 7 bases are a match to TRBD2. V shed 2 bases, J shed 5 bases, and the junction held 6 bases outside the gene matches. Per germline, CDR1 MGHDK and CDR2 SYGVNS. The CDR3 runs 15 residues.

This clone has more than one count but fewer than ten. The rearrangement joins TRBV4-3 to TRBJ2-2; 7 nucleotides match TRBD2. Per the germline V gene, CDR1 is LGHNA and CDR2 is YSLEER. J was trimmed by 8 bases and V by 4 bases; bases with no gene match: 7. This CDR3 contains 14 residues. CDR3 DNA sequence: TGCGCCAGCAGCCCGACTAGCCCCCGGGGGGAGCTGTTTTTT. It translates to CASSPTSPRGELFF.

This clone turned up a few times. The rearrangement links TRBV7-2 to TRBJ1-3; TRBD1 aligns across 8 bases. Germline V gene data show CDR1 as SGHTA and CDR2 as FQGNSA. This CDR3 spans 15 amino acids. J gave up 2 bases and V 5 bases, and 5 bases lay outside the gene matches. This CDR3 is CASSRTTGAGNTIYF. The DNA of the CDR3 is TGTGCCAGCAGCAGGACGACAGGGGCTGGAAACACCATATATTTT.

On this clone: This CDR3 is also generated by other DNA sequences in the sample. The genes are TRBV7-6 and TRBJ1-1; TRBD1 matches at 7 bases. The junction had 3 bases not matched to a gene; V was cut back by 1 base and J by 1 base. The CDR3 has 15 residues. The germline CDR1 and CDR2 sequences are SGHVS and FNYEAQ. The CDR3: CASSLGTGGNTEAFF. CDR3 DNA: TGTGCCAGCAGCTTAGGGACAGGTGGGAACACTGAAGCTTTCTTT. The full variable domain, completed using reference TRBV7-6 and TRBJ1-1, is GAGVSQSPRYKVTKRGQDVALRCDPISGHVSLYWYRQALGQGPEFLTYFNYEAQQDKSGLPNDRFSAERPEGSISTLTIQRTEQRDSAMYRCASSLGTGGNTEAFFGQGTRLTVV.

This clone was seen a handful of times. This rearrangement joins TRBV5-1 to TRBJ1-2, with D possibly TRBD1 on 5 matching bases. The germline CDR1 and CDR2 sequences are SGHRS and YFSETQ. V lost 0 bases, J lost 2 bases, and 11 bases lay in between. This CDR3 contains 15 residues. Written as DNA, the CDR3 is TGCGCCAGCAGCTTGGAGTCAGGGTTGAACTATGGCTACACCTTC. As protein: CASSLESGLNYGYTF. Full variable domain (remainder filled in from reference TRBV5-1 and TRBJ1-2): KAGVTQTPRYLIKTRGQQVTLSCSPISGHRSVSWYQQTPGQGLQFLFEYFSETQRNKGNFPGRFSGRQFSNSRSEMNVSTLELGDSALYLCASSLESGLNYGYTFGSGTRLTVV.

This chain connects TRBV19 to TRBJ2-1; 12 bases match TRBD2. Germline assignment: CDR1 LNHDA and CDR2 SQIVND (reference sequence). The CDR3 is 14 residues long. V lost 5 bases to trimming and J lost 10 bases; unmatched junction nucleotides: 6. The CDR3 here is CASSRFGLAGEQFF. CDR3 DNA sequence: TGTGCCAGTAGTCGATTCGGACTAGCGGGGGAGCAGTTCTTC. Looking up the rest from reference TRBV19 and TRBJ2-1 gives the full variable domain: DGGITQSPKYLFRKEGQNVTLSCEQNLNHDAMYWYRQDPGQGLRLIYYSQIVNDFQKGDIAEGYSVSREKKESFPLTVTSAQKNPTAFYLCASSRFGLAGEQFFGPGTRLTVL.

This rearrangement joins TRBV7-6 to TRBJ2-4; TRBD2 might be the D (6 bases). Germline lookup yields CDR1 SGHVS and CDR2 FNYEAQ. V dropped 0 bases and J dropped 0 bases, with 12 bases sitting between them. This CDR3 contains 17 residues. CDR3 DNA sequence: TGTGCCAGCAGCTTAGCAGGAGGGGCACTAGCCAAAAACATTCAGTACTTC. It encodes CASSLAGGALAKNIQYF.

CDR3 bases: TGTGCCAGCAGCTTGTTACTAGCGGGGGTGAATGAGCAGTTCTTC. Translated, it gives CASSLLLAGVNEQFF. The rearrangement joins TRBV5-6 to TRBJ2-1; the match to TRBD2 covers 11 bases. The CDR3 spans 15 residues. The trim removed 1 base at V and 7 bases at J, leaving 4 bases unmatched. In germline, CDR1 is SGHDT, CDR2 YYEEEE. Full variable domain (outside the CDR3, taken from reference TRBV5-6 and TRBJ2-1): DAGVTQSPTHLIKTRGQQVTLRCSPKSGHDTVSWYQQALGQGPQFIFQYYEEEERQRGNFPDRFSGHQFPNYSSELNVNALLLGDSALYLCASSLLLAGVNEQFFGPGTRLTVL.

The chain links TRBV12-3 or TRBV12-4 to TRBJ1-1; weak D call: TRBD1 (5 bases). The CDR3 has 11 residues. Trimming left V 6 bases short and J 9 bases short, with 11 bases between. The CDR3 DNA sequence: TGTGCCAGCAGGGCAGGGTTCCAAGCTTTCTTT. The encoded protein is CASRAGFQAFF.

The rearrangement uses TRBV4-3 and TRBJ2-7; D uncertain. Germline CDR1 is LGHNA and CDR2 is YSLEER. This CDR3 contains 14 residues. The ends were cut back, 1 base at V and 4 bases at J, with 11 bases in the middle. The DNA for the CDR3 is TGCGCCAGCAGCCAAGGGGCGAAGGGATACGAGCAGTACTTC. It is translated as CASSQGAKGYEQYF.

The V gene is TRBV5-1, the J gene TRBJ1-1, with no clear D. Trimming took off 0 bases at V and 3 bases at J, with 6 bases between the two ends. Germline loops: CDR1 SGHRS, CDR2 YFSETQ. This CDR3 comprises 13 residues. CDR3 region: CASSLARHTEAFF. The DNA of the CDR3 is TGCGCCAGCAGCTTGGCTCGGCACACTGAAGCTTTCTTT.

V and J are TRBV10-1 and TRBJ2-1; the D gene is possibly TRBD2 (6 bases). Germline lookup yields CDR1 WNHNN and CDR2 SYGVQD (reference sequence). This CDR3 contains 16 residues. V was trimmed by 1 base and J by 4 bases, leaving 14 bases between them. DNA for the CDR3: TGCGCCAGCAGTGAGTATACGGGGGAACCATACAATGAGCAGTTCTTC. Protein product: CASSEYTGEPYNEQFF.

The CDR3 loop is CASSQRWRRNSPLHF. The CDR3 nucleotides read TGCGCCAGCAGCCAAAGGTGGAGAAGGAATTCACCCCTCCACTTT. The chain links TRBV4-3 to TRBJ1-6; D gene uncertain. This CDR3 comprises 15 residues. Germline V gene sequence: CDR1 LGHNA, CDR2 YSLEER. Trimming cost V 2 bases and J 7 bases, with 12 bases left between them.

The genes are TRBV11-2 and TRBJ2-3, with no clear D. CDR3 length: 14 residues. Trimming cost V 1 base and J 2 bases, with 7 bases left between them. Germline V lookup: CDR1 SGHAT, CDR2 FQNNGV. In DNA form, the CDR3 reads TGTGCCAGCAGCTTAGTCCCTTTCACAGATACGCAGTATTTT. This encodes CASSLVPFTDTQYF.

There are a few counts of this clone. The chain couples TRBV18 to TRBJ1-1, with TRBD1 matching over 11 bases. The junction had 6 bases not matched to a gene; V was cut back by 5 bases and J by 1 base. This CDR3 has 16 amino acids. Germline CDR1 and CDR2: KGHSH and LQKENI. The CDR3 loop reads CASSSRTGGENTEAFF. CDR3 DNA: TGTGCCAGCTCATCGAGGACAGGGGGCGAGAACACTGAAGCTTTCTTT.

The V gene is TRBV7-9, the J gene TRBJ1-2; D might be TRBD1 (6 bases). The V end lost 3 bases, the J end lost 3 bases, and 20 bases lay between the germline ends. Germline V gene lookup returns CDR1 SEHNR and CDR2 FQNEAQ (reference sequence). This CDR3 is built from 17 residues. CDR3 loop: CASSFAINREVHYGYTF. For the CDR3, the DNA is TGTGCCAGCAGCTTTGCTATTAACAGGGAGGTTCACTATGGCTACACCTTC.

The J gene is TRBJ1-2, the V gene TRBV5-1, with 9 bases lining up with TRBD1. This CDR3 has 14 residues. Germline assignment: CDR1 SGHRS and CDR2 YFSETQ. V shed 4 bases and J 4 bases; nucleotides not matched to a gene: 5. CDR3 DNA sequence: TGCGCCAGCAGCAACCGGGACAGGGTCTATGGCTACACCTTC. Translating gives CASSNRDRVYGYTF.

The CDR3 loop is CSGNTGGSGTDTQYF. CDR3 sequence (DNA): TGCAGCGGAAACACAGGGGGCTCTGGCACAGATACGCAGTATTTT. The chain links TRBV29-1 to TRBJ2-3; 9 positions agree with TRBD1. The CDR3 covers 15 residues. Trimming took 7 bases from V and 1 from J; bases not matched to a gene: 9. Germline CDR1 reads SQVTM; CDR2 reads ANQGSEA.

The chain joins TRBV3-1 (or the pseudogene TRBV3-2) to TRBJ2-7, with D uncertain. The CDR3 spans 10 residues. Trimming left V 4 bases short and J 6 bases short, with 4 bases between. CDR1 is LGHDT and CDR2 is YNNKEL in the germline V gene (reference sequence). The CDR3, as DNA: TGTGCCAGCAGCCTACCCGAGCAGTACTTC. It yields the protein CASSLPEQYF.

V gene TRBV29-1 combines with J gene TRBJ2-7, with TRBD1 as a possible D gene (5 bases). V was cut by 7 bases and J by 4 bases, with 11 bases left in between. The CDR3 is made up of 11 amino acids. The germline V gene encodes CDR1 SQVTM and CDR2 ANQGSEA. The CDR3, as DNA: TGCAGCGCTGGCGCAGGGTACGAGCAGTACTTC. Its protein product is CSAGAGYEQYF.

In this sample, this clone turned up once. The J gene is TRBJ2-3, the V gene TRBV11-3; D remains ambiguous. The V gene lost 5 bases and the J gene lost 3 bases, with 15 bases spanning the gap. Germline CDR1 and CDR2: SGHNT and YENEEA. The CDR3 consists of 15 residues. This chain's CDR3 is CASSPGAFGTDTQYF. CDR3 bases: TGTGCCAGCAGCCCCGGAGCTTTCGGGACAGATACGCAGTATTTT.

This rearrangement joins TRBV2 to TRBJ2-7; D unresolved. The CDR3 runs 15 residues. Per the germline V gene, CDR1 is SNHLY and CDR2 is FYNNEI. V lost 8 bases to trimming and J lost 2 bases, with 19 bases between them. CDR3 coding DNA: TGTGCCAGCCTTCTCGAGGAATCTCCCCCCTACGAGCAGTACTTC. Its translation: CASLLEESPPYEQYF.